This T cell receptor (beta chain) was retrieved from a study of a mutant IDH1 vaccine in newly diagnosed glioma. Background on the study: Patients began vaccination 4-6 weeks after radiotherapy alone, or with temozolomide cycles. Therapy received beforehand was radiotherapy, temozolomide, or both, with most patients given both. Study-level findings and limits: Pseudoprogression appeared unlinked to shifts in leading peripheral T cell clonotypes.

TCRdb's copy holds only in-frame clones and misses some; the assay was immunoSEQ multiplex PCR. This table holds roughly 44,000 clones, 81% found once. As to time point: week 35, safety follow-up. The study gave 300 ug of mutant IDH1 20-mer peptide per vaccine dose, with topical imiquimod. Each donor presented with a new WHO grade 3 or 4 astrocytoma that tested IDH1-mutant and showed ATRX loss. With respect to this clone: Antigen specificity is unknown.

Trimming took 4 bases from V and 5 from J, leaving 20 bases between them. The CDR3 loop spans 16 amino acids. Looked up from germline, CDR1 is MNHNY and CDR2 is SVGAGI (reference sequence). The chain combines TRBV6-6 with TRBJ1-2; D gene uncertain. Sequences were derived from PBMCs, sampled from a glioma patient whose treatment included an IDH1 peptide vaccine. The sequence derives from a woman aged 40-49 years with glioma. Some clones in this sample may be carry-over from other donors' samples. The CDR3, as DNA: TGTGCCAGCAGTTCTCCAGAAGAGGGCTACCATTATGGCTACACCTTC. It translates to CASSSPEEGYHYGYTF.